This TCR beta chain was retrieved from a study of blood T cell repertoires in COVID-19. The data were produced by immunoSEQ multiplex PCR, yet TCRdb's version contains in-frame clones alone and is incomplete. The sample has 81,000 or so clones, around 86% seen once. The CDR3 has 12 amino acids. Trimming took off 7 bases at V and 8 bases at J, with 14 bases between the two ends. Germline CDR1 reads MNHEY; CDR2 reads SVGAGI. This receptor was obtained from a man aged 50 to 59 with active COVID-19. Sequencing was performed on peripheral blood. The rearrangement joins TRBV6-5 to TRBJ1-2; D is possibly TRBD1 (5 bases). The CDR3 sequence: CASKGAGQGYTF. In DNA, the CDR3 is TGTGCCAGCAAAGGGGCAGGTCAAGGCTACACCTTC.